A selection of T cell receptor beta chains follows, all from one sample in a study of blood T cell repertoires in COVID-19. Libraries were prepared by immunoSEQ multiplex PCR; TCRdb keeps only in-frame clonotypes and omits some of them. The sample has about 300,000 clones, roughly 90% seen once; the top ten hold under 8%. The sample comprised peripheral blood. The origin of the receptors is a man between 18 and 35 years old who had recovered from COVID-19. The CDR3 runs from the conserved cysteine through the conserved F or W. Each record gives: V gene, clone size, D gene, J gene, CDR3 protein, CDR3 DNA. A D gene is named only where the DNA matches it firmly. The size entry is marked missing in some rows and otherwise reads once, few, many or a size class.

TRBV19	-	TRBD2	TRBJ2-3	CASSRRTSSTDTQYF	TGTGCCAGTAGCCGCCGGACTAGTAGCACAGATACGCAGTATTTT
TRBV11-2	-	TRBD2	TRBJ2-3	CASSLHISGGGTDTQYF	TGTGCCAGCAGCCTCCATATCTCGGGGGGGGGCACAGATACGCAGTATTTT
TRBV19	-	-	TRBJ1-2	CASTIGLGGYTF	TGTGCCAGTACCATCGGACTCGGAGGCTACACCTTC
TRBV2	-	-	TRBJ1-1	CASSASRGTEAFF	TGTGCCAGCAGTGCCTCGCGGGGGACTGAAGCTTTCTTT
TRBV5-1	-	-	TRBJ2-2	CASSLGQGGTGELFF	TGCGCCAGCAGCTTGGGGCAGGGTGGCACCGGGGAGCTGTTTTTT
TRBV27	-	-	TRBJ1-1	CASSVGTNEAFF	TGTGCCAGCAGTGTCGGGACAAATGAAGCTTTCTTT
TRBV2	-	TRBD1	TRBJ1-1	CASSGTGDETEAFF	TGTGCCAGCAGTGGGACAGGGGATGAAACTGAAGCTTTCTTT
TRBV6-2/TRBV6-3	-	TRBD2	TRBJ2-5	CASSYYSGRTSQETQYF	TGTGCCAGCAGTTACTACTCGGGGAGGACTAGCCAAGAGACCCAGTACTTC
TRBV21-1	-	-	TRBJ1-1	CARTRQGTGEAFF	TGTGCCAGGACAAGACAGGGAACAGGTGAAGCTTTCTTT
TRBV4-3	-	TRBD1	TRBJ2-2	CASSQEGTGNTGELFF	TGCGCCAGCAGCCAAGAGGGGACAGGTAACACCGGGGAGCTGTTTTTT
TRBV9	-	TRBD2	TRBJ2-2	CASSVVAGRAGELFF	TGTGCCAGCAGCGTAGTTGCAGGGAGGGCCGGGGAGCTGTTTTTT
TRBV7-8	-	TRBD2	TRBJ2-5	CASSPRTSGGFGETQYF	TGTGCCAGCAGCCCTCGGACTAGCGGGGGCTTCGGGGAGACCCAGTACTTC
TRBV19	-	TRBD2	TRBJ2-2	CASSIGTRTTGELFF	TGTGCCAGTAGTATCGGGACTAGGACCACCGGGGAGCTGTTTTTT
TRBV19	-	-	TRBJ1-5	CASTPSGDSNQPQHF	TGTGCCAGTACCCCGTCAGGGGATAGCAATCAGCCCCAGCATTTT
TRBV9	-	TRBD1	TRBJ1-1	CASSVAGTGGNTEAFF	TGTGCCAGCAGCGTAGCGGGGACAGGGGGGAACACTGAAGCTTTCTTT
TRBV4-1	-	-	TRBJ1-2	CASSQDPAVFYGYTF	TGCGCCAGCAGCCAAGATCCCGCGGTGTTCTATGGCTACACCTTC
TRBV7-8	-	TRBD1	TRBJ1-5	CASSSTGAGQPQHF	TGTGCCAGCAGCTCGACAGGGGCTGGGCAGCCCCAGCATTTT
TRBV6-5	-	-	TRBJ2-6	CASRHSSSGANVLTF	TGTGCCAGCAGGCACAGCAGCTCTGGGGCCAACGTCCTGACTTTC
TRBV11-2	-	TRBD1	TRBJ1-1	CASSRGQLTEAFF	TGTGCCAGCAGCCGGGGACAGCTCACTGAAGCTTTCTTT
TRBV12-3/TRBV12-4	-	-	TRBJ2-1	CASSTTNNEQFF	TGTGCCAGCAGTACCACTAACAATGAGCAGTTCTTC
TRBV19	-	TRBD1	TRBJ2-1	CASSDRGNEQFF	TGTGCCAGTAGCGACAGGGGTAATGAGCAGTTCTTC
TRBV7-7	-	-	TRBJ2-5	CASSLLGSGEETQYF	TGTGCTAGCAGCTTACTAGGTAGCGGCGAAGAGACCCAGTACTTC
TRBV30	-	-	TRBJ2-6	CAWSGTLGGANVLTF	TGTGCCTGGAGTGGGACATTGGGGGGGGCCAACGTCCTGACTTTC
TRBV7-3	-	-	TRBJ2-3	CASSSTDTSTDTQYF	TGTGCCAGCAGCTCGACTGATACTAGCACAGATACGCAGTATTTT
TRBV29-1	once	-	TRBJ1-2	CSVDSGPFMGYTF	TGCAGCGTTGATTCTGGGCCTTTTATGGGCTACACCTTC
TRBV5-4	once	TRBD2	TRBJ2-7	CASSPAGTSIYEQYF	TGTGCCAGCAGCCCCGCCGGGACTAGCATCTACGAGCAGTACTTC
TRBV28	-	-	TRBJ1-1	CASYVNTEAFF	TGTGCCAGCTATGTGAACACTGAAGCTTTCTTT
TRBV12-3/TRBV12-4	-	-	TRBJ2-5	CASSLMSEETQYF	TGTGCCAGCAGTTTAATGTCGGAAGAGACCCAGTACTTC
TRBV4-3	-	-	TRBJ2-1	CASSQDLTNEQFF	TGCGCCAGCAGCCAAGATCTAACGAATGAGCAGTTCTTC
TRBV7-3	-	-	TRBJ2-3	CASSLMDRPSTDTQYF	TGTGCCAGCAGCTTAATGGACAGACCTAGCACAGATACGCAGTATTTT
TRBV4-1	-	-	TRBJ2-7	CASSQEKGAYEQYF	TGCGCCAGCAGCCAAGAGAAAGGGGCCTACGAGCAGTACTTC
TRBV5-1	-	-	TRBJ1-1	CASSLVQGTEAFF	TGCGCCAGCAGCTTGGTGCAGGGCACTGAAGCTTTCTTT
TRBV5-8	once	-	TRBJ1-2	CASSKKDRALNYGYTF	TGTGCCAGCAGCAAGAAAGACAGAGCCCTAAACTATGGCTACACCTTC
TRBV30	-	-	TRBJ2-7	CAWSTLGGPSYEQYF	TGTGCCTGGAGTACCCTGGGGGGTCCTTCCTACGAGCAGTACTTC
TRBV6-1	once	-	TRBJ2-2	CASSAKGREGAPNTGELFF	TGTGCCAGCAGTGCCAAGGGGCGGGAAGGGGCCCCGAACACCGGGGAGCTGTTTTTT
TRBV9	-	TRBD1	TRBJ1-1	CASSVGDSEAFF	TGTGCCAGCAGCGTAGGGGACAGCGAAGCTTTCTTT
TRBV6-6	-	TRBD1	TRBJ1-6	CASGDRANNSPLHF	TGTGCCAGCGGAGACAGGGCTAATAATTCACCCCTCCACTTT
TRBV18	-	-	TRBJ2-5	CASSYVQETQYF	TGTGCCAGCTCATATGTTCAAGAGACCCAGTACTTC
TRBV11-2	-	-	TRBJ2-3	CASSLKERNIKREEDTQYF	TGTGCCAGCAGCCTAAAGGAGCGGAATATAAAACGTGAGGAAGATACGCAGTATTTT
TRBV4-2	-	-	TRBJ2-7	CASSQDNTGYYEQYF	TGTGCCAGCAGCCAAGATAACACAGGATACTACGAGCAGTACTTC
TRBV2	-	TRBD2	TRBJ2-1	CASSLGLAGGQFF	TGTGCCAGCAGTCTGGGACTAGCGGGGGGACAGTTCTTC
TRBV5-1	-	TRBD2	TRBJ2-1	CASSFGGRRYNEQFF	TGCGCCAGCAGCTTTGGCGGGAGACGGTACAATGAGCAGTTCTTC
TRBV27	-	TRBD2	TRBJ2-1	CASRLAGVYNEQFF	TGTGCCAGCAGACTAGCGGGGGTCTACAATGAGCAGTTCTTC
TRBV6-1	-	TRBD1	TRBJ1-2	CASSEAGQVSVEGYTF	TGTGCCAGCAGTGAAGCGGGACAGGTCTCGGTAGAAGGCTACACCTTC
TRBV6-5	-	TRBD2	TRBJ2-2	CASVGTSGFTGELFF	TGTGCCAGCGTCGGGACTAGCGGGTTCACCGGGGAGCTGTTTTTT
TRBV3-1/TRBV3-2	-	TRBD1	TRBJ2-5	CASSHEGAETQYF	TGTGCCAGCAGCCATGAGGGGGCAGAGACCCAGTACTTC
TRBV18	-	TRBD1	TRBJ2-3	CASSPGDRGRGTDTQYF	TGTGCCAGCTCGCCAGGGGACAGGGGGCGCGGCACAGATACGCAGTATTTT
TRBV29-1	-	TRBD2	TRBJ2-7	CSVRSLSGRLARYEQYF	TGCAGCGTTCGGTCCCTTAGCGGGAGATTGGCTAGGTACGAGCAGTACTTC
TRBV19	-	TRBD1	TRBJ2-7	CASSRDRVTEQYF	TGTGCCAGTAGTCGGGACAGGGTGACCGAGCAGTACTTC
TRBV7-6	-	TRBD1	TRBJ1-2	CASSLETGVSYGYTF	TGTGCCAGCAGCTTAGAAACAGGGGTTTCCTATGGCTACACCTTC
TRBV7-2	-	-	TRBJ2-7	CASSLEAGISYEQYF	TGTGCCAGCAGCTTAGAGGCAGGGATCTCCTACGAGCAGTACTTC
TRBV6-1	-	TRBD1	TRBJ1-1	CASSEDRGPEAFF	TGTGCCAGCAGTGAAGACAGGGGCCCTGAAGCTTTCTTT
TRBV27	-	-	TRBJ2-3	CASSLIWEWTDTQYF	TGTGCCAGCAGTTTAATCTGGGAGTGGACAGATACGCAGTATTTT
TRBV19	-	-	TRBJ2-7	CASSIPGSYEQYF	TGTGCCAGTAGTATACCAGGTTCCTACGAGCAGTACTTC
TRBV2	-	TRBD1	TRBJ1-3	CALKGDRGKVSGNTIYF	TGTGCCTTAAAGGGGGACAGGGGGAAGGTATCTGGAAACACCATATATTTT